This TCR beta chain was found in a study of blood T cell repertoires in COVID-19. On the study more broadly: Both acute and convalescent COVID-19 samples were obtained from the United States, Italy and Spain.

The assay was immunoSEQ multiplex PCR, and TCRdb's table has in-frame clones only and misses some. The repertoire includes about 160,000 clones, roughly 90% of them detected once, and nearly 5% sits in the top ten. The CDR3 runs to 13 residues. Unmatched junction bases numbered 7, after V lost 6 bases and J lost 8 bases. Germline-derived CDR1 and CDR2 are MDHEN and SYDVKM. The TCR originated in a man between 25 and 39 years old with COVID-19, enrolled during active disease. The chain has TRBV28 and TRBJ2-1, with 7 positions matching TRBD2. Sample: peripheral blood. This CDR3 reads CASRRVAGDEQFF. The CDR3 coding sequence is TGTGCCAGCAGACGCGTAGCGGGCGATGAGCAGTTCTTC. The complete variable domain, with remaining parts taken from reference TRBV28 and TRBJ2-1, reads DVKVTQSSRYLVKRTGEKVFLECVQDMDHENMFWYRQDPGLGLRLIYFSYDVKMKEKGDIPEGYSVSREKKERFSLILESASTNQTSMYLCASRRVAGDEQFFGPGTRLTVL.